Shown below are 2 T cell receptor beta chains from a single sample sequenced in a study of regulatory T cells in long-lasting Graves disease (dated by TCRdb to the early 2020s). The library was made by multiplex PCR. Sequencing used an Illumina HiSeq 4000. TCR beta libraries were built with iRepertoire HTBI primers and Arm-PCR amplification of CDR3 regions. The raw public data were reprocessed by TCRdb itself: fastp quality trimming at Q25, MiXCR clonotype calling, in-frame beta chains only. Under each unique CDR3 protein, matching rows form one entry showing the most common genes and DNA. In this sample the table shows 250,000 to 300,000 distinct CDR3 sequences, 18% of which occur a single time. The ten largest make up around 13% of the sample. Interpreted using the paper, the time point label stands for: newly diagnosed GD, antithyroid drugs for less than 3 months. For both TCR sequencing and RNA sequencing, RNA was extracted from PBMCs in TRIzol.

Separately, the same data were catalogued under a study of T cells in Graves' hyperthyroidism and ophthalmopathy.

The sequencing used peripheral blood mononuclear cells (PBMCs), collected at new diagnosis, from a patient treated with antithyroid drugs. These receptor sequences come from a woman aged 30 to 39 with Graves disease. Donor details come from another sample of the same person, matched by shared clones.

This clonotype was counted many times. This sequence joins TRBV28 and TRBJ1-2; a weak D match, TRBD1 (5 bases). V dropped 3 bases and J dropped 7 bases, with 18 bases sitting between them. This CDR3 has 15 residues. CDR1 MDHEN and CDR2 SYDVKM come from the germline V gene. In DNA form, the CDR3 reads TGTGCCAGCAGTTTGGGGGACCTCGGCATTGCTGGCTACACCTTC. It is translated as CASSLGDLGIAGYTF.

This clonotype turned up a few times. The gene calls are TRBV6-1 and TRBJ2-7; no clear D. V gave up 6 bases and J gave up 1 base, with 10 bases separating them. The CDR3 runs to 13 residues. Germline assignment: CDR1 MNHNS and CDR2 SASEGT. DNA for the CDR3: TGTGCCAGCAGCGAATTGGGATCCTACGAGCAGTACTTC. This encodes CASSELGSYEQYF.